This T cell receptor beta chain derives from a study of a mutant IDH1 vaccine in newly diagnosed glioma. Background on the study: Investigators started vaccination 4-6 weeks after radiotherapy alone, or with temozolomide cycles. V12 occurred at week 35 and V13 at week 47.

Generated by immunoSEQ multiplex PCR, the TCRdb table keeps only in-frame clones and is missing some. The sample consists of tens of thousands of clones, about four fifths of them appearing once. As to this clone: Antigen specificity is unknown.

Time point of the sample: week 35, safety follow-up. Every vaccine dose comprised 300 ug of mutant IDH1 20-mer peptide plus topical imiquimod. The astrocytomas were IDH1-mutant, ATRX-negative, and WHO grade 3 or 4. The specimen comprised PBMCs, sampled from a glioma patient whose treatment included an IDH1 peptide vaccine. The sequence derives from a man aged 40-50 years with glioma. Some clones in this sample may be carry-over from other donors' samples.

Here the CDR3 reads CASSRDRGLNSPLHF. CDR3 coding DNA: TGTGCCAGCAGCCGGGACAGGGGACTTAATTCACCCCTCCACTTT. The chain carries TRBV5-6 and TRBJ1-6; 10 bases line up with TRBD1. V gave up 4 bases and J gave up 6 bases; unmatched junction bases: 4. The CDR3 totals 15 residues. Germline CDR1 reads SGHDT; CDR2 reads YYEEEE.